This T cell receptor beta chain originates from a study of T cells in Graves' hyperthyroidism and ophthalmopathy. Study-wide results and limits: Using 13 V-J features, a model discriminated ophthalmopathy from stable hyperthyroidism.

This clonotype was seen at least ten times. Its antigen is unknown. Researchers took RNA transcripts and amplified the TCR beta CDR3 regions from them. A set of HTBI primers served as the primers for a first-round RT-PCR of the TCR CDR3. Via MiXCR, TCRdb re-called the multiplex PCR reads, giving one row per CDR3 protein. Seen here are around 540,000 distinct CDR3 sequences, around 42% observed once, and the top ten hold roughly 8.2%. V lost 5 bases and J lost 4, with 11 bases in between. There are 13 residues in the CDR3. An absence of ophthalmopathy progression within 18 months meant stable Graves' hyperthyroidism. Investigators excluded patients with uncontrolled infection, other autoimmune disease, pregnancy or lactation.

Sequencing input: peripheral blood or thyroid tissue (not recorded which). The sequence was collected from a woman under 30 with Graves' hyperthyroidism. This chain links TRBV12-3 or TRBV12-4 with TRBJ1-1, with a tentative D call TRBD1 (6 bases). The CDR3 nucleotides read TGTGCCAGCAGTAGACTACAGGGCACTGAAGCTTTCTTT. It encodes CASSRLQGTEAFF.